These 11 T cell receptor beta chains were sequenced from one sample in a study of T cell responses to AZD1222 COVID-19 vaccine. The method was immunoSEQ multiplex PCR; TCRdb's version includes in-frame clones alone and lacks a portion of them. Among approximately 110,000 clones, 70% to 90% were seen once, and the ten largest hold less than 9.5%. Sequences were derived from peripheral blood, sampled on day 0 of AZD1222 vaccination. These receptors all stem from an adult in good health.

V usage is TRBV21-1 and J usage is TRBJ2-7; whether TRBD1, the table's D call, matches the DNA was not checked. TRBV21-1 is listed as a pseudogene. This CDR3 has 16 residues. This CDR3 reads CASTARADSECYEQYF. DNA for the CDR3: TGTGCCAGCACCGCAAGGGCCGACAGTGAGTGCTACGAGCAGTACTTC.

J is TRBJ2-2 and V is TRBV19; TRBD1 agrees at 7 bases. Germline loops: CDR1 LNHDA, CDR2 SQIVND (reference sequence). The CDR3 is 12 amino acids. J gave up 7 bases and V 6 bases, and 2 bases lay outside the gene matches. CDR3 sequence: CASSSGGGELFF. CDR3 DNA: TGTGCCAGTAGCTCAGGGGGCGGGGAGCTGTTTTTT.

This chain links TRBV5-1 with TRBJ2-7; 11 positions agree with TRBD2. Germline values: CDR1 SGHRS, CDR2 YFSETQ. The CDR3 sequence is 14 residues long. The trim removed 1 base at V and 6 bases at J, leaving 3 bases unmatched. CDR3 DNA: TGCGCCAGCAGCTTGACTAGCGGGAGTGTCGAGCAGTACTTC. Its protein product is CASSLTSGSVEQYF.

This chain links TRBV5-4 with TRBJ1-1; 7 nucleotides match TRBD1. The CDR3 has 16 residues. V gave up 4 bases and J gave up 1 base; unmatched junction bases: 10. CDR1 is SGHNT, CDR2 YYREEE, per germline (reference sequence). This chain's CDR3 is CASSPGGGQANTEAFF. CDR3 DNA sequence: TGTGCCAGCAGCCCCGGTGGCGGACAGGCGAACACTGAAGCTTTCTTT.

The chain combines TRBV5-1 with TRBJ1-1; D not resolved. Germline V gives CDR1 SGHRS, CDR2 YFSETQ. Trimming took off 0 bases at V and 2 bases at J, with 8 bases between the two ends. CDR3 length equals 14 residues. The DNA for the CDR3 is TGCGCCAGCAGCTTGGATGTCAGAAACACTGAAGCTTTCTTT. It specifies CASSLDVRNTEAFF.

The chain has TRBV7-2 and TRBJ1-6, with TRBD1 as a possible D gene (5 bases). Germline V lookup: CDR1 SGHTA, CDR2 FQGNSA. V lost 2 bases, J lost 10 bases, and 18 bases lay in between. This CDR3 region has 16 residues. The CDR3: CASSLNRLGGWSPLHF. The CDR3 bases are TGTGCCAGCAGCTTAAACAGGTTAGGAGGGTGGTCACCCCTCCACTTT.

This clone was seen more than once but under ten times. The chain employs TRBV7-2 and TRBJ2-5; D is possibly TRBD2 (6 bases). V was trimmed by 4 bases and J by 5 bases, leaving 14 bases between them. The CDR3 length is 14 residues. In germline, CDR1 is SGHTA, CDR2 FQGNSA. The CDR3 protein is CASSSRGGKETQYF. CDR3 coding DNA: TGTGCCAGCAGCTCCCGCGGAGGGAAGGAGACCCAGTACTTC.

The rearrangement joins TRBV7-9 to TRBJ1-5; D gene unclear. CDR3 length: 14 residues. Germline V CDR1 and CDR2: SEHNR, FQNEAQ (reference sequence). The V gene lost 2 bases and the J gene lost 5 bases, with 10 bases spanning the gap. The CDR3 coding sequence is TGTGCCAGCAGCTTATACACAGACGATCAGCCCCAGCATTTT. The encoded protein is CASSLYTDDQPQHF.

V and J are TRBV10-3 and TRBJ2-7; weak D call: TRBD2 (5 bases). V gave up 3 bases and J gave up 2 bases, with 14 bases separating them. The CDR3 covers 15 residues. CDR1 ENHRY and CDR2 SYGVKD come from the germline V gene. CDR3 in amino acids: CAISEMASRAYEQYF. The DNA of the CDR3 is TGTGCCATCAGTGAAATGGCTAGCAGAGCCTACGAGCAGTACTTC.

The chain employs TRBV9 and TRBJ2-5; D is ambiguous. Germline V CDR1 and CDR2: SGDLS, YYNGEE. The CDR3 extends over 15 amino acids. V lost 0 bases, J lost 1 base, and 10 bases lay in between. DNA of the CDR3: TGTGCCAGCAGCGTAGCTGTGGGAACCCAAGAGACCCAGTACTTC. Protein: CASSVAVGTQETQYF.

This clone occurred a few times. The V call is TRBV7-8, the J call TRBJ2-7; D is ambiguous. Germline-derived CDR1 and CDR2 are SGHVS and FQNEAQ. CDR3 length: 14 residues. Deletions cut 2 bases from V and 2 bases from J, with 10 bases between. CDR3 sequence (DNA): TGTGCCAGCAGCTTATATGGGCCCGCCTACGAGCAGTACTTC. Its protein is CASSLYGPAYEQYF.